This TCR beta chain was recovered during a study of Ad26.COV2.S vaccination and SARS-CoV-2 variants. Whole-study results and caveats: Vaccine and placebo recipients had comparable breadth of non-spike TCRs. In vaccinated individuals, spike-specific CD8+ and CD4+ T cell responses reportedly displayed substantial breadth. Vaccine recipients had higher spike-specific TCR breadth than placebo recipients. Responses of T cells in total may have been underestimated by the TCR breadth and depth analyses.

As concerns this clone: What it binds is not known.

Assay used: immunoSEQ multiplex PCR; TCRdb lists only in-frame clones, some missing. The sample shows 75,000 to 100,000 clones, roughly 84% of them seen only once. The input for sequencing was peripheral blood, taken after recovery from COVID-19. The sequence was obtained from a human donor who had recovered from COVID-19.

CDR3 DNA: TGTGCCAGCAGCTCGACGGGCTCCTACGAGCAGTACTTC. Protein product: CASSSTGSYEQYF. The J gene is TRBJ2-7, the V gene TRBV7-9, with D unclear. The V and J ends lost 4 bases and 0 bases respectively, with 7 bases between them. There are 13 residues in the CDR3. CDR1 and CDR2 from the germline V gene are SEHNR and FQNEAQ (reference sequence).